This T cell receptor (beta chain) was identified during a study of beta chain features in type 1 diabetes. About the research overall: The samples had 90 million to 130 million sorted cells examined in all. Study-wide findings and caveats: In every one of the four CD4+ subsets, TCRB CDR3s were moderately but significantly shorter in Type 1 diabetes patients.

CD45RO/CCR7/CD25/CD127/CD95/CD27 sorting isolated CD4+ naive, central memory, regulatory and stem cell-like memory cells. V was pared by 6 bases and J by 4 bases, with 1 base of the junction left unmatched. Looked up from germline, CDR1 is MNHNY and CDR2 is SVGAGI (reference sequence). The CDR3 spans 14 residues. The isolated RNA, all of it, was reverse transcribed, so expressed TCRB transcripts were what got sequenced. Data came from immunoSEQ multiplex PCR; TCRdb stores just in-frame clones and leaves some out. The sample records a few hundred thousand clones, about 15% being singletons. This clone was counted a few times. Its antigen is unidentified.

V usage is TRBV6-6 and J usage is TRBJ2-7; 15 bases match TRBD2. The sequence was collected from a man aged 30 to 45 with type 1 diabetes. Sequencing input: naive CD4+ T cells from blood. CDR3 loop: CASRGLAGGYEQYF. CDR3 DNA sequence: TGTGCCAGCAGAGGACTAGCGGGAGGGTACGAGCAGTACTTC.